The rows below give T cell receptor beta chains drawn from one sample of a study of T-cell reconstitution after alpha-beta-depleted transplantation in children. Each CDR3 protein is one row after TCRdb ran MiXCR on the PCR reads. Altogether about a million distinct CDR3 sequences are present, around 30% being singletons, with the ten largest covering around 30%. The source was PBMCs, mostly from graft donor cells, collected 360 days after TCRalphabeta/CD19-depleted stem cell transplant. These receptors all stem from a boy in the first two years of life who had a stem cell transplant for SCID, so the T cells may come from the graft donor. Each CDR3 is given with its conserved first and last residue. D genes are given only for firm matches. A clone size is listed for some rows: how often the clone was seen (once, few, many), or a class if it is expanded.

d_call	v_call	clone_size	j_call	cdr3_aa	cdr3_nt
.	TRBV9	.	TRBJ2-7	CASSVSAPGFYEQYF	TGTGCCAGCAGCGTATCCGCGCCAGGGTTCTACGAGCAGTACTTC
TRBD1	TRBV24-1	.	TRBJ2-3	CATSDSGQPSTDTQYF	TGTGCCACCAGTGATTCGGGACAGCCTAGCACAGATACGCAGTATTTT
.	TRBV12-3/TRBV12-4	.	TRBJ2-2	CASSPPPGMNTGELFF	TGTGCCAGCAGTCCACCCCCAGGGATGAACACCGGGGAGCTGTTTTTT
.	TRBV4-3	.	TRBJ1-2	CASSQDGDTGAQGYTF	TGCGCCAGCAGCCAAGACGGGGACACGGGAGCTCAGGGCTACACCTTC
.	TRBV4-1	.	TRBJ1-1	CASSFRYRGKEDTEAFF	TGCGCCAGCTCCTTCAGATACCGAGGAAAGGAGGACACTGAAGCTTTCTTT
.	TRBV3-1	.	TRBJ1-3	CASSQRGALGNTIYF	TGTGCCAGCAGCCAACGGGGGGCCCTCGGAAACACCATATATTTT
.	TRBV5-1	.	TRBJ2-7	CASSLDRRREQYF	TGCGCCAGCAGCTTGGACAGGCGAAGGGAGCAGTACTTC
.	TRBV4-1	.	TRBJ2-3	CASSPWTGPASTQYF	TGCGCCAGCAGCCCCTGGACTGGCCCAGCCTCCACGCAGTATTTT
TRBD2	TRBV20-1	.	TRBJ2-3	CSAMLGGGAADTQYF	TGCAGTGCTATGCTCGGCGGGGGGGCCGCAGATACGCAGTATTTT
TRBD1	TRBV7-9	.	TRBJ2-1	CASSHWTGPPNEQFF	TGTGCCAGCAGCCACTGGACAGGGCCGCCCAATGAGCAGTTCTTC
.	TRBV12-3/TRBV12-4	few	TRBJ2-3	CASAPGHRTDTQYF	TGTGCCAGCGCCCCGGGGCATCGCACAGATACGCAGTATTTT
.	TRBV10-3	.	TRBJ1-4	CAISEGPGYELFF	TGTGCCATCAGTGAGGGGCCAGGCTACGAACTGTTTTTT
.	TRBV20-1	.	TRBJ2-5	CSARDRGLAAYQETQYF	TGCAGTGCTAGAGATAGAGGTCTAGCCGCGTACCAAGAGACCCAGTACTTC
.	TRBV28	.	TRBJ1-3	CASSFAGLPSGNTIYF	TGTGCCAGCAGTTTTGCCGGCCTGCCCTCTGGAAACACCATATATTTT
.	TRBV12-3/TRBV12-4	.	TRBJ1-6	CASSFEGGLTNSPLHF	TGTGCCAGCAGTTTCGAAGGGGGTTTGACCAATTCACCCCTCCACTTT
TRBD2	TRBV5-1	.	TRBJ2-7	CASSSSGGLSYEQYF	TGCGCCAGCAGCTCTAGCGGGGGCCTTTCCTACGAGCAGTACTTC
TRBD2	TRBV28	.	TRBJ2-2	CASSQTSGTSDTGELFF	TGTGCCAGCAGTCAAACCTCCGGGACTAGCGACACCGGGGAGCTGTTTTTT
TRBD2	TRBV7-2	few	TRBJ2-1	CASSVRGRDEQFF	TGTGCCAGCAGCGTTCGGGGGAGGGATGAGCAGTTCTTC
TRBD1	TRBV29-1	few	TRBJ2-3	CSVATTTGGTQYF	TGCAGCGTTGCAACTACGACAGGGGGTACGCAGTATTTT
.	TRBV7-8	.	TRBJ2-2	CASSPRERTSPGELFF	TGTGCCAGCAGCCCCCGCGAGAGAACTAGCCCCGGGGAGCTGTTTTTT
TRBD1	TRBV4-2	many	TRBJ2-2	CASSQDGSQGAWTGELFF	TGTGCCAGCAGCCAAGATGGGTCCCAGGGGGCGTGGACCGGGGAGCTGTTTTTT
TRBD1	TRBV4-3	.	TRBJ2-7	CASSQVRPNRGTYEQYF	TGCGCCAGCAGCCAAGTAAGGCCGAACAGGGGCACCTACGAGCAGTACTTC
.	TRBV7-9	few	TRBJ2-3	CASRSYSEDTQYF	TGTGCCAGCAGGTCATATAGTGAGGATACGCAGTATTTT
TRBD1	TRBV27	few	TRBJ2-1	CASSPLGLFADRGNEQFF	TGTGCCAGCAGTCCCCTGGGGTTGTTCGCGGACAGGGGGAATGAGCAGTTCTTC
.	TRBV27	many	TRBJ2-7	CASGGSYEQYF	TGTGCCAGCGGGGGATCCTACGAGCAGTACTTC
.	TRBV20-1	few	TRBJ2-7	CSGTDRGVSYEQYF	TGCAGTGGGACCGACCGGGGCGTCTCCTACGAGCAGTACTTC
.	TRBV15	.	TRBJ1-1	CATSRDLRNTEAFF	TGTGCCACCAGCAGAGATCTTCGGAACACTGAAGCTTTCTTT
TRBD1	TRBV20-1	few	TRBJ1-2	CSARDLDRVHYGYTF	TGCAGTGCTAGAGATCTTGACAGGGTTCACTATGGCTACACCTTC
TRBD2	TRBV9	.	TRBJ2-1	CASSVDPLAGGRKPYNEQFF	TGTGCCAGCAGCGTAGATCCCCTAGCGGGGGGACGAAAACCCTACAATGAGCAGTTCTTC
TRBD2	TRBV11-2	few	TRBJ2-7	CASSLDGGVPYEQYF	TGTGCCAGCAGCTTAGATGGGGGGGTCCCCTACGAGCAGTACTTC
TRBD1	TRBV6-1	few	TRBJ1-4	CASSPKIQGLSATNEKLFF	TGTGCCAGCAGTCCGAAAATACAGGGGTTGTCGGCAACTAATGAAAAACTGTTTTTT
.	TRBV6-2/TRBV6-3	.	TRBJ2-1	CASRSNRPNNEQFF	TGTGCCAGCAGATCAAATAGACCTAACAATGAGCAGTTCTTC
.	TRBV12-3/TRBV12-4	few	TRBJ1-2	CASSMRQARTF	TGTGCCAGCAGTATGAGACAGGCGCGTACCTTC
.	TRBV4-1	.	TRBJ1-5	CASLNSPPGTPYQPQHF	TGCGCCAGCCTAAACTCTCCTCCCGGGACACCTTATCAGCCCCAGCATTTT
TRBD1	TRBV4-1	.	TRBJ2-7	CASSQDPQGAYEQYF	TGCGCCAGCAGCCAAGATCCGCAGGGGGCGTACGAGCAGTACTTC
.	TRBV10-3	many	TRBJ2-7	CAISTRNTGSWEQYF	TGTGCCATCTCAACGAGGAACACAGGTTCGTGGGAGCAGTACTTC
TRBD1	TRBV28	.	TRBJ2-7	CASSPPGTGDEQYF	TGTGCCAGCAGTCCTCCCGGGACAGGGGACGAGCAGTACTTC
.	TRBV12-5	few	TRBJ2-5	CASGPGGPQETQYF	TGTGCTAGTGGTCCGGGGGGCCCACAAGAGACCCAGTACTTC
.	TRBV12-3/TRBV12-4	few	TRBJ1-1	CASTLRRGRVNTEAFF	TGTGCCAGCACCCTCCGCCGTGGCAGGGTGAACACTGAAGCTTTCTTT
.	TRBV20-1	.	TRBJ1-1	CSAGRSGNTEAFF	TGCAGTGCTGGGAGATCGGGGAACACTGAAGCTTTCTTT
.	TRBV5-1	once	TRBJ2-3	CASSSTLGTDTQYF	TGCGCCAGCAGCTCGACACTAGGGACCGATACGCAGTATTTT
.	TRBV12-3/TRBV12-4	.	TRBJ2-5	CASRIGALGETQYF	TGTGCCAGCAGAATAGGGGCCCTGGGAGAGACCCAGTACTTC
.	TRBV12-3/TRBV12-4	few	TRBJ2-1	CASRHKMLVGANEQFF	TGTGCCAGCAGACATAAAATGTTAGTGGGGGCAAATGAGCAGTTCTTC
.	TRBV9	.	TRBJ1-1	CASSVGGARTEAFF	TGTGCCAGCAGCGTAGGGGGGGCGCGCACTGAAGCTTTCTTT
.	TRBV7-9	.	TRBJ1-1	CASSLANTVNTEAFF	TGTGCCAGCAGCTTAGCTAACACAGTGAACACTGAAGCTTTCTTT
TRBD1	TRBV25-1	.	TRBJ1-1	CASTKGQGSTEAFF	TGTGCCAGCACCAAGGGACAGGGGAGCACTGAAGCTTTCTTT
TRBD2	TRBV4-3	.	TRBJ2-1	CASSPIAGTSGAYNEQFF	TGCGCCAGCAGCCCTATCGCCGGGACTAGCGGGGCCTACAATGAGCAGTTCTTC
.	TRBV4-1	.	TRBJ2-3	CASSHLQRTDTQYF	TGCGCCAGCAGCCACCTTCAACGCACAGATACGCAGTATTTT
TRBD1	TRBV5-5	.	TRBJ2-3	CASSAAWDRQYF	TGTGCCAGCAGCGCCGCGTGGGACAGGCAGTATTTT
.	TRBV7-9	.	TRBJ2-5	CASSFSRAETQYF	TGTGCCAGCAGCTTCTCCAGGGCAGAGACCCAGTACTTC
.	TRBV12-3/TRBV12-4	few	TRBJ2-1	CASSWLGEQFF	TGTGCCAGCAGTTGGTTGGGCGAGCAGTTCTTC
TRBD1	TRBV20-1	many	TRBJ1-6	CSAGQGSPLHF	TGCAGTGCTGGACAGGGTTCACCCCTCCACTTT
TRBD1	TRBV28	.	TRBJ2-2	CASTTGGSGELFF	TGTGCCAGCACGACAGGGGGCAGCGGGGAGCTGTTTTTT
.	TRBV3-1	once	TRBJ2-1	CASSQGDVYNEQFF	TGTGCCAGCAGCCAAGGGGACGTTTACAATGAGCAGTTCTTC